This T cell receptor (beta chain) was captured by sequencing in a study of T cell clones after liver transplantation. About the research overall: Draws occurred before transplant, before withdrawal, and after complete or failed withdrawal.

Here immunoSEQ multiplex PCR was the method, and the copy in TCRdb shows in-frame clones only, minus some. Of nearly 55,000 clones in the sample, about 88% were seen once. The clonotype was recovered from a human donor who received a liver transplant. The starting material was CD4+ T cells from blood, obtained before liver transplant.

The CDR3, as DNA: TGCGCCAGCAGTTCTGCCGGGACAGGGGGAGTTCGGGAGCAGTTCTTC. Residues: CASSSAGTGGVREQFF. This rearrangement joins TRBV5-1 to TRBJ2-1; 11 bases align to TRBD1. J lost 10 bases, V lost 5 bases, and 14 bases had no gene match. The germline V gene encodes CDR1 SGHRS and CDR2 YFSETQ. This CDR3 is 16 amino acids long.